This T cell receptor (beta chain) was observed in a study of T cell responses to AZD1222 COVID-19 vaccine. Clones were sequenced by immunoSEQ multiplex PCR, and TCRdb holds only the in-frame ones, with some missing. The data show roughly 120,000 clones, roughly 90% seen once. Study results and limitations: Every sample of the repertoires postdated the peak T cell response. Clonal diversity was possibly underestimated, and the donors were mostly white British, with more females.

After removal of 7 bases from V and 3 bases from J, the junction contained 20 bases not matched to a gene. Germline V gene data show CDR1 as SEHNR and CDR2 as FQNEAQ (reference sequence). There are 18 residues in the CDR3. Concerning this clone itself: Antigen specificity is unknown.

The TCR originated in an adult who received the AZD1222 COVID-19 vaccine. This chain joins TRBV7-9 and TRBJ1-2; TRBD1 aligns across 7 bases. The starting material was peripheral blood, obtained 28 days after the second AZD1222 dose. The CDR3 bases are TGTGCCAGCACCCAGAGGGGGAAACAGGGGCAGCCCTACTATGGCTACACCTTC. It translates to CASTQRGKQGQPYYGYTF.